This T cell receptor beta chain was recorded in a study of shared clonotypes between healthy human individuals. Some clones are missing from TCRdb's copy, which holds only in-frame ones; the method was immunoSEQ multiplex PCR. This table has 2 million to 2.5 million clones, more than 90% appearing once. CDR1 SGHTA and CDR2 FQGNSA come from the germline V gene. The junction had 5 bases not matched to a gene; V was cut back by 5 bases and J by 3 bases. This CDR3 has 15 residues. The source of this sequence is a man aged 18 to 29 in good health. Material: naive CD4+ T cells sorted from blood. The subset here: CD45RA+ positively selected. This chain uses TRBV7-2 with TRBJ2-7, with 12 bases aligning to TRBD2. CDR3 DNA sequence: TGTGCCAGCAGCCAAGGGACTAGCGGGTTCTACGAGCAGTACTTC. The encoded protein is CASSQGTSGFYEQYF. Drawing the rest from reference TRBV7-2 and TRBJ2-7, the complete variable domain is GAGVSQSPSNKVTEKGKDVELRCDPISGHTALYWYRQSLGQGLEFLIYFQGNSAPDKSGLPSDRFSAERTGGSVSTLTIQRTQQEDSAVYLCASSQGTSGFYEQYFGPGTRLTVT.